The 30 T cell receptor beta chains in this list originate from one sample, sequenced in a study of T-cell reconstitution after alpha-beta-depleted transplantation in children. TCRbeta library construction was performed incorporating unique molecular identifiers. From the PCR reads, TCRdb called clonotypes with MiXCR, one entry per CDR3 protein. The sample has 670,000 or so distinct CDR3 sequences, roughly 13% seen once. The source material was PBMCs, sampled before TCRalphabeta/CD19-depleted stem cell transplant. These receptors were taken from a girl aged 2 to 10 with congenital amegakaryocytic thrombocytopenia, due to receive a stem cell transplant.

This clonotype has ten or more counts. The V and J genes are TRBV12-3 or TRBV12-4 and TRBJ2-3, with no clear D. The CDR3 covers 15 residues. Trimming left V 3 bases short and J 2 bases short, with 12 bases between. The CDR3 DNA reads TGTGCCAGCAGTTTTCAGACAAGCACCACAGATACGCAGTATTTT. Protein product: CASSFQTSTTDTQYF.

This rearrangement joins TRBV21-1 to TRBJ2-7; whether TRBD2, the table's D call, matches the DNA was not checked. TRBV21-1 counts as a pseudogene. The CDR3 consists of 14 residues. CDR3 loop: CASSPRIALYEQYF. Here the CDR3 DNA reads TGTGCCAGCAGCCCAAGGATAGCCCTCTACGAGCAGTACTTC.

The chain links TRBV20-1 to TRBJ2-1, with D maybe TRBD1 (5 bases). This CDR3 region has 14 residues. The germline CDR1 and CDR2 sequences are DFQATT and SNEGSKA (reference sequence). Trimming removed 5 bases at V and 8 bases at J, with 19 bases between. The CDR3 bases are TGCAGTGCTCCGTCGGCGGCGACAGTCGATGAGCAGTTCTTC. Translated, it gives CSAPSAATVDEQFF.

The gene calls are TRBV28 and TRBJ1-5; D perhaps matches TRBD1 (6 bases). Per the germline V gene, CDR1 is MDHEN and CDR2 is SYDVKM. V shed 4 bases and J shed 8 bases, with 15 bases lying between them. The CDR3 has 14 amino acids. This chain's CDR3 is CASSSGGALEPQHF. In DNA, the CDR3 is TGTGCCAGCAGTTCTGGGGGGGCGCTGGAGCCCCAGCATTTT.

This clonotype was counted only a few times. For the CDR3, the DNA is TGCAGTGTCAAGCGGACCTCGTACGAGCAGTACTTC. This translates into CSVKRTSYEQYF. The V gene is TRBV20-1, the J gene TRBJ2-7; weak D call: TRBD2 (5 bases). The CDR3 consists of 12 residues. Germline CDR1 is DFQATT and CDR2 is SNEGSKA (reference sequence). Trimming shortened V by 7 bases and J by 4 bases, and 14 bases separated the two germline ends.

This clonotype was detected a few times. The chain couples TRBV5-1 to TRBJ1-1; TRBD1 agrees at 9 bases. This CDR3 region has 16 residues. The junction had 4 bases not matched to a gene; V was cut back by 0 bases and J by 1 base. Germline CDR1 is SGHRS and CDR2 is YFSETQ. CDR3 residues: CASSLGDRESNTEAFF. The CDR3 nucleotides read TGCGCCAGCAGCTTGGGGGACAGGGAGTCGAACACTGAAGCTTTCTTT.

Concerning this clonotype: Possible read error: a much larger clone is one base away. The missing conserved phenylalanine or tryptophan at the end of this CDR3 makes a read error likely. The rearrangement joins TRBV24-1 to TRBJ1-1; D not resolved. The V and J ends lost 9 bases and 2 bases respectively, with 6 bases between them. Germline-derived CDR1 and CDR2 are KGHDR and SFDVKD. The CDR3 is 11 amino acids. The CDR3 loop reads CATPGNTEAFC. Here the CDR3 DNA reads TGTGCCACCCCCGGTAACACTGAAGCTTTCTGT.

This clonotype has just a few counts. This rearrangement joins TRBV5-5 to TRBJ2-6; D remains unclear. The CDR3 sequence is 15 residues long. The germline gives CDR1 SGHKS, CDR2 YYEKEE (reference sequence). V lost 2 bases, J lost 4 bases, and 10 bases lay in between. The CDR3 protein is CASSLVSTGANVLTF. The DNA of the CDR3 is TGTGCCAGCAGCTTAGTCTCAACCGGGGCCAACGTCCTGACTTTC.

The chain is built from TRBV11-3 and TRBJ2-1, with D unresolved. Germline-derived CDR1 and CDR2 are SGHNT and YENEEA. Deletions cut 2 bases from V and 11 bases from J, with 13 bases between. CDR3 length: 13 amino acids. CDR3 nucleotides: TGTGCCAGCAGCTTAAGTTTTCTGGCTAAGCAGTTCTTC. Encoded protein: CASSLSFLAKQFF.

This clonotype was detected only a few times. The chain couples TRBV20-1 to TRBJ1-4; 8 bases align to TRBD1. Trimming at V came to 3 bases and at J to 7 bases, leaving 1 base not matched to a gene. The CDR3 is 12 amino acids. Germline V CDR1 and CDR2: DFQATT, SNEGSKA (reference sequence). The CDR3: CSASQGAEKLFF. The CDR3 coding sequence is TGCAGTGCTAGCCAGGGGGCTGAAAAACTGTTTTTT.

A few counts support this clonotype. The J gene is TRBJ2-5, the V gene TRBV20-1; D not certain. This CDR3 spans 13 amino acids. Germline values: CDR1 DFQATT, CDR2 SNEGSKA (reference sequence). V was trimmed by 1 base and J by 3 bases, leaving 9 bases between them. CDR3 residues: CSARGGGEETQYF. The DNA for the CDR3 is TGCAGTGCTAGAGGCGGTGGAGAAGAGACCCAGTACTTC.

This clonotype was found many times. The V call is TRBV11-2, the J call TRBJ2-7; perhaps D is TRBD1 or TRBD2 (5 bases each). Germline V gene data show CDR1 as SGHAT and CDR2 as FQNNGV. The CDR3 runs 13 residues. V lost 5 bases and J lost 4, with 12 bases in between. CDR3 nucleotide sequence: TGTGCCAGCAGCCAGGTGGGGGTGTACGAGCAGTACTTC. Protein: CASSQVGVYEQYF.

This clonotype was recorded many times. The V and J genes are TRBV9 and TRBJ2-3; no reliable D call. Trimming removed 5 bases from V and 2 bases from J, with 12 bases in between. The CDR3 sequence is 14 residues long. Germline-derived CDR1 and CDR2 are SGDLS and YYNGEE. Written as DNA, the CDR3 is TGTGCCAGCAGTAGGACCGATCCCACAGATACGCAGTATTTT. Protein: CASSRTDPTDTQYF.

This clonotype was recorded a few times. CDR3: CATSNFGSGGTGELFF. CDR3 DNA: TGTGCCACCAGCAACTTCGGGAGCGGAGGCACCGGGGAGCTGTTTTTT. The rearrangement links TRBV15 to TRBJ2-2; TRBD2 is a possible D gene (6 bases). CDR3 size: 16 residues. CDR1 LNHNV and CDR2 YYDKDF come from the germline V gene (reference sequence). Trimming cost V 4 bases and J 4 bases, with 16 bases left between them.

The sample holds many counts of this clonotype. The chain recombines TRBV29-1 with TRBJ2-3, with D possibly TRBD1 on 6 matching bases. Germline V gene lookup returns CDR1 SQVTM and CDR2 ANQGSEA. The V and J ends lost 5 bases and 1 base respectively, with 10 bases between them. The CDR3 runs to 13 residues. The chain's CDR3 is CSVNEGGTDTQYF. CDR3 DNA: TGCAGCGTTAATGAGGGGGGCACAGATACGCAGTATTTT.

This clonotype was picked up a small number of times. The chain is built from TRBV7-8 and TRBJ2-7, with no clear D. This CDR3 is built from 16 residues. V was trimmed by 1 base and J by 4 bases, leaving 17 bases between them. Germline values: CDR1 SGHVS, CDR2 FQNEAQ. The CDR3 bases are TGTGCCAGCAGCTTAGGCCTTGGGCTAGGGTTTTACGAGCAGTACTTC. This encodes CASSLGLGLGFYEQYF.

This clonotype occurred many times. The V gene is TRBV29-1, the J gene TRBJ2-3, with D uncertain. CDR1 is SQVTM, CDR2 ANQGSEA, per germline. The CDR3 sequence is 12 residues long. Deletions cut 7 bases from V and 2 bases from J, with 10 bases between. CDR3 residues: CSGVINTDTQYF. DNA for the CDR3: TGCAGCGGCGTCATTAACACAGATACGCAGTATTTT.

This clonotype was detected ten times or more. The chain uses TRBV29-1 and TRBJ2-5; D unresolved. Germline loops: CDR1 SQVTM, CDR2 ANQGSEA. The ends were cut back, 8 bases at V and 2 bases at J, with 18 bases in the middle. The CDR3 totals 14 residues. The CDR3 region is CSPGPWGIQETQYF. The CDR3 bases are TGCAGCCCCGGACCTTGGGGAATTCAAGAGACCCAGTACTTC.

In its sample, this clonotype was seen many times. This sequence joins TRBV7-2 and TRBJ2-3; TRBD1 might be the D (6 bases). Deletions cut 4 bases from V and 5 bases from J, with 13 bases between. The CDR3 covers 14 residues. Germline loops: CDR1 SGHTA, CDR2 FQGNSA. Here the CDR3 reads CASSSSQGLDTQYF. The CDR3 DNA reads TGTGCCAGCAGCTCATCACAGGGTCTAGATACGCAGTATTTT.

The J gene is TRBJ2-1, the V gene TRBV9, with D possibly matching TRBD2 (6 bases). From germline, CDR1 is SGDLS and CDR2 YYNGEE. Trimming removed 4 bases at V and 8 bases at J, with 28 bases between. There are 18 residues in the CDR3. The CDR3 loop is CASSPYMNSGTPGDEQFF. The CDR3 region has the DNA TGTGCCAGCAGCCCTTATATGAATTCCGGGACGCCGGGGGATGAGCAGTTCTTC.

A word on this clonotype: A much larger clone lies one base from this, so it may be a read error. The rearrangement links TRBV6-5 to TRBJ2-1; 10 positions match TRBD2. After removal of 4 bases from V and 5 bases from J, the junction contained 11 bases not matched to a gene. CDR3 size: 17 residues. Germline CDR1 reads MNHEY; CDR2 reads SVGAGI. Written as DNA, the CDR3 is TGTGCCAGCAGTTCGAACAACCCTAGCGGGGGTCACAATGAGCAGTTCTTC. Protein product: CASSSNNPSGGHNEQFF.

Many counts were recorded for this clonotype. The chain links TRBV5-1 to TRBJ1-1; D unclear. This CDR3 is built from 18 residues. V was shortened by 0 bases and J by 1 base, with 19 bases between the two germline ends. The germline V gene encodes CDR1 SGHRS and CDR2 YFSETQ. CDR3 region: CASSLGAPTKGGNTEAFF. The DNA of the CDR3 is TGCGCCAGCAGCTTGGGAGCCCCTACTAAGGGCGGGAACACTGAAGCTTTCTTT.

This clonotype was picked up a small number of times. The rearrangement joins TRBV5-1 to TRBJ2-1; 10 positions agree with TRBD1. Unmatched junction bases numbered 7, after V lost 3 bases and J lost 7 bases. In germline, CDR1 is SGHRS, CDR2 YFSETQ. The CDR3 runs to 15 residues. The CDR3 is CASSSGTGEYNEQFF. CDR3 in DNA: TGCGCCAGCAGCTCAGGGACAGGGGAATATAATGAGCAGTTCTTC.

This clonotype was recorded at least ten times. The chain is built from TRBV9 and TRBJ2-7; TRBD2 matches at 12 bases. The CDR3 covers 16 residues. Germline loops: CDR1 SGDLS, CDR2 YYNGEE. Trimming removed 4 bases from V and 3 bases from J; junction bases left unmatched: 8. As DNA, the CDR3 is TGTGCCAGCAGCTCCTCTAGCGGGAGGGCCCTCTACGAGCAGTACTTC. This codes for CASSSSSGRALYEQYF.

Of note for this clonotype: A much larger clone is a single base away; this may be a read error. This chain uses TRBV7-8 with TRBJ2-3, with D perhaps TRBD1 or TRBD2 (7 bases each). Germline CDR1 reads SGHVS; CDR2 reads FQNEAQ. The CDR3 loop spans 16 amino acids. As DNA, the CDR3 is TGTCCCAGCAGCTTTGGGGAGGGGGCTTCCACAGATACGCAGTATTTT. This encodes CPSSFGEGASTDTQYF. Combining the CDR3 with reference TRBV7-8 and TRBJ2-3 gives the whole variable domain GAGVSQSPRYKVAKRGQDVALRCDPISGHVSLFWYQQALGQGPEFLTYFQNEAQLDKSGLPSDRFFAERPEGSVSTLKIQRTQQEDSAVYLCPSSFGEGASTDTQYFGPGTRLTVL.

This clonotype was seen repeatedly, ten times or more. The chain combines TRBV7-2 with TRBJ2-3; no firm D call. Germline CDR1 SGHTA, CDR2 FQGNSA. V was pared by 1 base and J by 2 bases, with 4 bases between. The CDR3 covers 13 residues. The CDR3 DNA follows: TGTGCCAGCAGCTTAGACCACACAGATACGCAGTATTTT. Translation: CASSLDHTDTQYF. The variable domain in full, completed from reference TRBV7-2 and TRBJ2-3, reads GAGVSQSPSNKVTEKGKDVELRCDPISGHTALYWYRQSLGQGLEFLIYFQGNSAPDKSGLPSDRFSAERTGGSVSTLTIQRTQQEDSAVYLCASSLDHTDTQYFGPGTRLTVL.

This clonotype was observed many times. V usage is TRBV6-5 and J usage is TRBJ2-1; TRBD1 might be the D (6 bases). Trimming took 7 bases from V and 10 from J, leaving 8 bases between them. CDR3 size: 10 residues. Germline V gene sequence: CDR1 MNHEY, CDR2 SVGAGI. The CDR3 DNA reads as TGTGCCAGCAAGGGGGTGGAGCAGTTCTTC. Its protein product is CASKGVEQFF.

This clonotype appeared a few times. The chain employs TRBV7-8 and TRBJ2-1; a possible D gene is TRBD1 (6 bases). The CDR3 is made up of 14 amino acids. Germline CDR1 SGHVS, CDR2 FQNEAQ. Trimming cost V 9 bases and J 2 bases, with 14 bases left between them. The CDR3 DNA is TGTGCCAGTATCGGGACAATACCCTACAATGAGCAGTTCTTC. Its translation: CASIGTIPYNEQFF. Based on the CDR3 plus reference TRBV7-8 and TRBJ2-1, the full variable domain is GAGVSQSPRYKVAKRGQDVALRCDPISGHVSLFWYQQALGQGPEFLTYFQNEAQLDKSGLPSDRFFAERPEGSVSTLKIQRTQQEDSAVYLCASIGTIPYNEQFFGPGTRLTVL.

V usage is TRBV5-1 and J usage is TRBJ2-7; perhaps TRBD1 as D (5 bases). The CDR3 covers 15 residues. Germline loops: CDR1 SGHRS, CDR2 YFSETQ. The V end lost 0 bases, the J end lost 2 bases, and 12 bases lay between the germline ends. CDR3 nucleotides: TGCGCCAGCAGCTTGGATGAGACAGAGCCCTACGAGCAGTACTTC. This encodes CASSLDETEPYEQYF.

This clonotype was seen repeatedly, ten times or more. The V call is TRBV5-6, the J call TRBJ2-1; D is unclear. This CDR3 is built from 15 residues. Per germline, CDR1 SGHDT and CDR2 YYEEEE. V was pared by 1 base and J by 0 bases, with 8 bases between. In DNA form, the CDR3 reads TGTGCCAGCAGCTTGTCAGGCTTCTCCTACAATGAGCAGTTCTTC. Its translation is CASSLSGFSYNEQFF.